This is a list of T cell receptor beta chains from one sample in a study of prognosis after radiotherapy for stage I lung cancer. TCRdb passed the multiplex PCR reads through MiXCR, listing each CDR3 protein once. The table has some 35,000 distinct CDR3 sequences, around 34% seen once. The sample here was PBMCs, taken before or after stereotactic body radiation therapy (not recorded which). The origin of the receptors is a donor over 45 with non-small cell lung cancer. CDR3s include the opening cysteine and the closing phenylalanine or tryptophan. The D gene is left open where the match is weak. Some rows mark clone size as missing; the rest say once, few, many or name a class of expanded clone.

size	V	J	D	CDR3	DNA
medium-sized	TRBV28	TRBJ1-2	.	CASSFGGRGYGYTF	TGTGCCAGCAGTTTTGGGGGCCGGGGCTATGGCTACACCTTC
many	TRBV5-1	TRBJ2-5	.	CASSLDVVRDFETQYF	TGCGCCAGCAGCTTGGACGTTGTTCGGGATTTCGAGACCCAGTACTTC
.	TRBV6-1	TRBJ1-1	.	CASILAGVNTEAFF	TGTGCCAGCATCCTGGCGGGGGTGAACACTGAAGCCTTCTTT
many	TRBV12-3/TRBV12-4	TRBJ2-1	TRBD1	CASSLQGFSYNEQFF	TGTGCCAGCAGCTTACAGGGGTTCTCCTACAATGAGCAGTTCTTC
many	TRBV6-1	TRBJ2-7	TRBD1	CASSGGGDRGNDEQYF	TGTGCCAGCAGTGGGGGGGGGGACAGGGGTAACGACGAGCAGTACTTC
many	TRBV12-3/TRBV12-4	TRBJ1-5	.	CASNSGSPWAPQHF	TGTGCCAGCAACTCCGGGTCCCCCTGGGCGCCCCAGCATTTT
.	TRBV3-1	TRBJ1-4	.	CASSHGDQYNEKLFF	TGTGCCAGCAGCCACGGAGACCAATATAATGAAAAACTGTTTTTT
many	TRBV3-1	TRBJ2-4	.	CASSQIGRGEGLRNIQYF	TGTGCCAGCAGCCAAATAGGTCGGGGAGAGGGGCTCAGGAACATTCAGTACTTC
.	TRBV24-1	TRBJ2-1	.	CATIENQGGIDNEQFF	TGTGCCACCATTGAGAACCAGGGGGGTATCGACAATGAGCAGTTCTTC
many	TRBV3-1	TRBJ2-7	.	CASSHRESYEQYF	TGTGCCAGCAGCCACAGGGAATCCTACGAGCAGTACTTC
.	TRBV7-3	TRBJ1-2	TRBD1	CASSSGTGWGDGYTF	TGTGCCAGCAGCTCAGGGACAGGGTGGGGAGATGGCTACACCTTC
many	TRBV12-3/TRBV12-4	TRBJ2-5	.	CASSPTARHPQYF	TGTGCCAGCAGCCCCACAGCCAGACACCCCCAGTACTTC
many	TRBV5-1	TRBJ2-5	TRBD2	CASSPVGSGSHKTQYF	TGCGCCAGCAGTCCTGTAGGTAGCGGGTCCCACAAGACCCAGTACTTC
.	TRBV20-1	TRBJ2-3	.	CSASVGGTTDTQYF	TGCAGTGCTAGTGTCGGCGGGACCACAGATACGCAGTATTTT
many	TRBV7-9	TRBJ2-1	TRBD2	CASSLEPSGSHNEQFF	TGTGCCAGCAGCTTAGAACCTAGCGGGAGTCACAATGAGCAGTTCTTC
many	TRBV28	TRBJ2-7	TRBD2	CASRPGLAGGEQYF	TGTGCCAGCAGGCCTGGACTAGCGGGGGGCGAGCAGTACTTC
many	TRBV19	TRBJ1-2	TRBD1	CASIGRGRGYGYTF	TGTGCCAGTATCGGCAGGGGGCGCGGATATGGCTACACCTTC
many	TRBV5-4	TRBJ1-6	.	CASSPGGSNSPLHF	TGTGCCAGCAGCCCGGGGGGGAGTAATTCACCCCTCCACTTT
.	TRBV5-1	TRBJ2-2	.	CASSLNRAGELFF	TGCGCCAGCAGCCTAAACAGGGCCGGGGAGCTGTTTTTT
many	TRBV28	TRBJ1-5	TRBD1	CASTTFRDRGMFRRVGNQPQHF	TGTGCCAGCACCACTTTCCGGGACAGGGGGATGTTTCGGAGGGTTGGCAATCAGCCCCAGCATTTT
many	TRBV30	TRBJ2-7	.	CAWSVGGGVYEQYF	TGTGCCTGGAGTGTAGGGGGAGGGGTTTACGAGCAGTACTTC